This entry lists 13 T cell receptor beta chains sequenced from one sample in a study of CD8 T cells in ankylosing spondylitis. Using its own MiXCR run on the 5' RACE reads, TCRdb lists one record per CDR3 protein. The sample gives some 240,000 distinct CDR3 sequences, around 25% of which show up once; approximately 0.61% is in the top ten. The material sequenced was blood, either unsorted or a sorted T cell fraction (not recorded which). These receptors all come from a male donor with ankylosing spondylitis or in good health (not recorded which).

This chain joins TRBV5-5 and TRBJ2-5; D is possibly TRBD1 (5 bases). The length of the CDR3 is 14 residues. Looked up from germline, CDR1 is SGHKS and CDR2 is YYEKEE (reference sequence). V lost 3 bases and J lost 1, with 10 bases in between. Written as DNA, the CDR3 is TGTGCCAGCAGCTCGGACACGGGCCAAGAGACCCAGTACTTC. This translates into CASSSDTGQETQYF. The entire variable domain, with the rest obtained from reference TRBV5-5 and TRBJ2-5, is as follows: DAGVTQSPTHLIKTRGQQVTLRCSPISGHKSVSWYQQVLGQGPQFIFQYYEKEERGRGNFPDRFSARQFPNYSSELNVNALLLGDSALYLCASSSDTGQETQYFGPGTRLLVL.

This chain joins TRBV6-5 and TRBJ2-7, with D possibly matching TRBD1 (6 bases). Germline V gene data show CDR1 as MNHEY and CDR2 as SVGAGI. Between the trimmed V and J ends, which lost 0 bases and 4 bases, there was a span of 19 bases. The CDR3 spans 17 residues. CDR3 residues: CASSYSPILGASYEQYF. CDR3 DNA: TGTGCCAGCAGTTACTCACCCATACTGGGGGCTTCGTACGAGCAGTACTTC.

In this sample, this clonotype turned up a few times. The chain combines TRBV29-1 with TRBJ2-3; no definite D call. CDR3 size: 13 residues. CDR1 is SQVTM, CDR2 ANQGSEA, per germline. Trimming removed 6 bases at V and 0 bases at J, with 10 bases between. The DNA of the CDR3 is TGCAGCGTGGGGAAAGACAGCACAGATACGCAGTATTTT. Translating gives CSVGKDSTDTQYF.

The CDR3 DNA reads TGTGCCAGCAGCTTAAGATCAGTCCTACGGCAGTACTTC. As protein: CASSLRSVLRQYF. The chain is built from TRBV7-3 and TRBJ2-7; unclear D gene. The germline V gene has CDR1 SGHTA and CDR2 FQGTGA. This CDR3 region has 13 residues. Trimming removed 1 base at V and 9 bases at J, with 13 bases between. The whole variable domain, remainder taken from reference TRBV7-3 and TRBJ2-7, is GAGVSQTPSNKVTEKGKYVELRCDPISGHTALYWYRQSLGQGPEFLIYFQGTGAADDSGLPNDRFFAVRPEGSVSTLKIQRTERGDSAVYLCASSLRSVLRQYFGPGTRLTVT.

There are many counts of this clonotype. The rearrangement joins TRBV10-3 to TRBJ1-3, with TRBD1 identical over 8 bases. Trimming removed 11 bases from V and 2 bases from J; junction bases left unmatched: 5. Germline V lookup: CDR1 ENHRY, CDR2 SYGVKD. This CDR3 is 13 amino acids long. This chain's CDR3 is CAVRTGPGNTIYF. The CDR3 DNA is TGTGCCGTGAGGACAGGGCCTGGAAACACCATATATTTT.

This clonotype was seen repeatedly, ten times or more. The chain is built from TRBV28 and TRBJ2-7, with D perhaps matching TRBD2 (5 bases). Trimming shortened V by 7 bases and J by 0 bases, and 13 bases separated the two germline ends. Germline assignment: CDR1 MDHEN and CDR2 SYDVKM. The CDR3 has 14 residues. The CDR3 loop reads CASIGEPSSYEQYF. CDR3 DNA sequence: TGTGCCAGCATCGGGGAGCCCAGCTCCTACGAGCAGTACTTC.

The genes are TRBV5-8 and TRBJ2-5, with D possibly matching TRBD1 (6 bases). The V gene's germline CDR1 is SGHTS and CDR2 YDEGEE. The CDR3 has 17 residues. Trimming took off 1 base at V and 1 base at J, with 17 bases between the two ends. The CDR3 DNA sequence: TGTGCCAGCAGCTTGCCGGGACACTCAAAGGCCCAAGAGACCCAGTACTTC. It encodes CASSLPGHSKAQETQYF.

Only a few counts were recorded for this clonotype. The chain recombines TRBV20-1 with TRBJ1-5, with 7 bases that match TRBD1. CDR1 and CDR2 from the germline V gene are DFQATT and SNEGSKA (reference sequence). J gave up 7 bases and V 3 bases, and 6 bases lay outside the gene matches. CDR3 length: 13 residues. CDR3 sequence: CSASRQGDQPQHF. The CDR3 nucleotides are TGCAGTGCTAGTCGGCAGGGGGACCAGCCCCAGCATTTT.

This clonotype showed up just a few times. J is TRBJ2-1 and V is TRBV29-1; D uncertain. CDR1 and CDR2 from the germline V gene are SQVTM and ANQGSEA. The V gene lost 4 bases and the J gene lost 0 bases, with 13 bases spanning the gap. This CDR3 is built from 15 residues. CDR3 DNA sequence: TGCAGCGTTGCCCCCTATGCCAGCTCCTACAATGAGCAGTTCTTC. Translated, it gives CSVAPYASSYNEQFF.

This clonotype was detected many times. The chain employs TRBV11-2 and TRBJ2-2; tentative D call: TRBD1 (6 bases). With 6 bases removed from V and 1 base from J, the gap between germline ends came to 15 bases. The CDR3 loop spans 16 amino acids. Germline loops: CDR1 SGHAT, CDR2 FQNNGV. This CDR3 is CASRRYRELNTGELFF. In DNA form, the CDR3 reads TGTGCCAGCAGACGTTACAGGGAACTGAACACCGGGGAGCTGTTTTTT.

This clonotype was seen only a few times. V usage is TRBV20-1 and J usage is TRBJ2-7; maybe TRBD1 (6 bases). The V and J ends lost 6 bases and 0 bases respectively, with 9 bases between them. Germline CDR1 DFQATT, CDR2 SNEGSKA (reference sequence). The CDR3 is made up of 12 amino acids. In nucleotides, the CDR3 is TGCAGTGCCGGACAGCCCTCCTACGAGCAGTACTTC. It codes for CSAGQPSYEQYF.

This clonotype was seen at least ten times. The CDR3 here is CAISDAARGSPLHF. The CDR3 DNA follows: TGTGCCATCAGTGACGCGGCCCGAGGTTCACCCCTCCACTTT. The V call is TRBV10-3, the J call TRBJ1-6; D is undetermined. This CDR3 is 14 amino acids long. Germline V CDR1 and CDR2: ENHRY, SYGVKD. The V end was cut by 3 bases, the J end by 9 bases, with 12 bases between.

This clonotype was detected only a few times. The chain links TRBV29-1 to TRBJ2-5; D ambiguous. Germline loops: CDR1 SQVTM, CDR2 ANQGSEA. The V gene lost 0 bases and the J gene lost 5 bases, with 4 bases spanning the gap. The CDR3 runs 11 residues. CDR3 DNA: TGCAGCGTTGAAGAGTCGGAGACCCAGTACTTC. This gives the protein CSVEESETQYF.